Listed below are T cell receptor beta chains from one sample, sequenced in a study of cytomegalovirus exposure and HLA in healthy donors. The assay was immunoSEQ multiplex PCR, and TCRdb's table has in-frame clones only and misses some. The sample yields about 140,000 clones, 80% to 90% seen once. Sample: PBMCs. These receptors all come from a woman in her twenties or thirties in good health and CMV-seronegative. The CDR3 runs from the conserved cysteine through the conserved F or W.

J: TRBJ1-5; V: TRBV19; CDR3: CASNPTPHSNQPQHF
J: TRBJ2-7; V: TRBV7-2; CDR3: CASSSYGYEQYF
J: TRBJ1-2; V: TRBV6-1; CDR3: CASSEATGSYGYTF
J: TRBJ2-2; V: TRBV19; CDR3: CASSMVLAGASNTGELFF
J: TRBJ1-2; V: TRBV27; CDR3: CASSLSQGPYGYTF
J: TRBJ2-3; V: TRBV9; CDR3: CASSTTSGGNTDTQYF
J: TRBJ1-5; V: TRBV19; CDR3: CASSTTGGSQPQHF
J: TRBJ2-2; V: TRBV4-2; CDR3: CASSQETGDTGELFF
J: TRBJ2-5; V: TRBV19; CDR3: CASSQARGNQETQYF
J: TRBJ2-7; V: TRBV19; CDR3: CASSIGGLKYSYEQYF
J: TRBJ1-2; V: TRBV5-1; CDR3: CASSLAPQGGLDGYTF
J: TRBJ2-1; V: TRBV27; CDR3: CASSIRTSGFKVFF
J: TRBJ2-7; V: TRBV6-5; CDR3: CASSSNPGGEQYF
J: TRBJ1-6; V: TRBV2; CDR3: CASSAGTGLSPLHF
J: TRBJ2-3; V: TRBV2; CDR3: CASSDMTVRAPTDTQYF
J: TRBJ1-1; V: TRBV5-1; CDR3: CASSYAGGTNTEAFF
J: TRBJ1-3; V: TRBV2; CDR3: CASLRDMSSGNTIYF
J: TRBJ1-2; V: TRBV28; CDR3: CASSSPGWPEDGYTF
J: TRBJ1-1; V: TRBV9; CDR3: CASSGWAEAFF
J: TRBJ2-7; V: TRBV28; CDR3: CASRRPSTSGGAGRSYEQYF
J: TRBJ2-7; V: TRBV6-1; CDR3: CASALGVVEQYF
J: TRBJ2-3; V: TRBV9; CDR3: CASSVRDRGYTQYF
J: TRBJ1-4; V: TRBV5-1; CDR3: CASSLQGTTNEKLFF
J: TRBJ1-6; V: TRBV5-8; CDR3: CASSLFQKNSPLHF
J: TRBJ1-2; V: TRBV10-1; CDR3: CASSETGGNGYTF
J: TRBJ2-2; V: TRBV4-1; CDR3: CASSRGGNTGELFF
J: TRBJ1-6; V: TRBV6-1; CDR3: CASSGGTGEGLGDSPLHF
J: TRBJ2-2; V: TRBV2; CDR3: CASSLTGTRTGELFF
J: TRBJ1-2; V: TRBV11-2; CDR3: CASSAHISGEGYTF
J: TRBJ2-3; V: TRBV19; CDR3: CASSIGGTSGGTDTQYF
J: TRBJ2-3; V: TRBV7-2; CDR3: CASRAMGSSGGARADTQYF
J: TRBJ1-1; V: TRBV5-4; CDR3: CASSPEGQGSRVGTEAFF
J: TRBJ1-4; V: TRBV5-1; CDR3: CASSPTAEGTNEKLFF
J: TRBJ2-2; V: TRBV27; CDR3: CASSPYSLTGELFF
J: TRBJ1-1; V: TRBV19; CDR3: CASRGTTNTEAFF
J: TRBJ1-3; V: TRBV10-3; CDR3: CAISDAGEPGNTIYF
J: TRBJ1-1; V: TRBV9; CDR3: CASSVRVAGTEAFF
J: TRBJ1-1; V: TRBV15; CDR3: CATSRESLSAFF
J: TRBJ2-5; V: TRBV5-1; CDR3: CASSRAGWGQGQETQYF
J: TRBJ1-2; V: TRBV19; CDR3: CASHNRANGYGYTF
J: TRBJ2-7; V: TRBV2; CDR3: CASSDRGLTYEQYF
J: TRBJ1-1; V: TRBV4-1; CDR3: CASRSPGTGVLNTEAFF
J: TRBJ2-1; V: TRBV27; CDR3: CASSSGLDGEQFF
J: TRBJ2-1; V: TRBV27; CDR3: CATSRAGEYNEQFF
J: TRBJ2-5; V: TRBV4-1; CDR3: CASSQRRGPRWTQYF
J: TRBJ1-1; V: TRBV15; CDR3: CATSRRGGHSTFF
J: TRBJ2-5; V: TRBV10-3; CDR3: CAARGGETQYF
J: TRBJ1-3; V: TRBV4-2; CDR3: CASSQRTSGNTIYF
J: TRBJ2-7; V: TRBV28; CDR3: CASRGGQYYYEQYF
J: TRBJ2-7; V: TRBV6-1; CDR3: CASKRGQGGAGEQYF